This T cell receptor (beta chain) was identified in a study of early T cells in non-severe SARS-CoV-2 infection. TCRdb used MiXCR to reprocess the 5' RACE reads, holding one entry per CDR3 protein. This sample has approximately 110,000 distinct CDR3 sequences, with under 15% found just once. The CDR3 consists of 16 residues. V was pared by 5 bases and J by 7 bases, with 16 bases of the junction left unmatched. Per the germline V gene, CDR1 is DFQATT and CDR2 is SNEGSKA (reference sequence). The sequenced sample was whole blood. The V and J genes are TRBV20-1 and TRBJ2-1; TRBD2 matches 8 bases. The receptor was isolated from an adult who was a healthcare worker with PCR-confirmed SARS-CoV-2 infection or an uninfected control (not recorded which). The CDR3 sequence: CSAEPPGGGPGNEQFF. CDR3 in DNA: TGCAGTGCTGAGCCCCCGGGCGGGGGGCCGGGAAATGAGCAGTTCTTC.